This note documents a single T cell receptor (beta chain) sequence. Different DNA sequences within this sample yield the same CDR3. The data were taken from a study of technical replicates of blood from a handful of donors. J lost 5 bases, V lost 4 bases, and 1 base had no gene match. Per the germline V gene, CDR1 is SNHLY and CDR2 is FYNNEI. This CDR3 has 13 residues. Clones were sequenced by immunoSEQ multiplex PCR, and TCRdb holds only the in-frame ones, with some missing. Of 65,000 to 90,000 clones detected, over 95% appear once; the ten largest clones hold over 0.2%. The clonotype originates from a human donor in good health. V usage is TRBV2 and J usage is TRBJ2-2; 7 positions match TRBD1. Sample: T cells isolated from PBMCs. DNA of the CDR3: TGTGCCAGCAGTGGACAGGGTACCGGGGAGCTGTTTTTT. This translates into CASSGQGTGELFF.